This passage covers 15 T cell receptor beta chains from one sample sequenced in a study of a mutant IDH1 vaccine in newly diagnosed glioma. TCRdb's copy holds only in-frame clones and misses some; the assay was immunoSEQ multiplex PCR. The sample records some 20,000 clones, 82% being singletons. Indicated time point: week 23, last vaccination. Each dose delivered 300 ug of mutant IDH1 20-mer peptide subcutaneously with imiquimod. No antigen has been assigned to these receptors. Sequenced here: PBMCs, sampled from a glioma patient whose treatment included an IDH1 peptide vaccine. All receptors come from a man younger than 40 with glioma.

The rearrangement joins TRBV12-5 to TRBJ1-2, with 8 bases that match TRBD1. Trimming at V came to 1 base and at J to 4 bases, leaving 11 bases not matched to a gene. Per the germline V gene, CDR1 is LGHNT and CDR2 is FRNRAP. CDR3 size: 17 residues. Written as DNA, the CDR3 is TGTGCTAGTGGTTTGGCCATTCGGACAGGGCCCATCTATGGCTACACCTTC. Amino acids: CASGLAIRTGPIYGYTF.

The V call is TRBV9, the J call TRBJ2-2; D uncertain. From germline, CDR1 is SGDLS and CDR2 YYNGEE. This CDR3 comprises 14 residues. With 1 base removed from V and 4 bases from J, the gap between germline ends came to 8 bases. The CDR3 DNA follows: TGTGCCAGCAGCGTATGGCAAAGCACCGGGGAGCTGTTTTTT. Its protein is CASSVWQSTGELFF. The full variable domain, in which reference TRBV9 and TRBJ2-2 provide the parts outside the CDR3, is DSGVTQTPKHLITATGQRVTLRCSPRSGDLSVYWYQQSLDQGLQFLIQYYNGEERAKGNILERFSAQQFPDLHSELNLSSLELGDSALYFCASSVWQSTGELFFGEGSRLTVL.

The chain combines TRBV11-1 with TRBJ2-3, with 10 bases fitting TRBD2. The CDR3 consists of 18 residues. The V gene end was trimmed by 5 bases and the J gene end by 5 bases; junction bases not matched to a gene: 16. Germline V gene lookup returns CDR1 SGHAT and CDR2 FQDESV (reference sequence). CDR3 DNA sequence: TGTGCCAGCAGCCTTATAACCCCAGCTAGCGGGAGCGGAGATACGCAGTATTTT. Amino acids: CASSLITPASGSGDTQYF.

The gene calls are TRBV5-1 and TRBJ2-2, with D unresolved. This CDR3 region has 16 residues. Trimming removed 0 bases at V and 1 base at J, with 10 bases between. Germline V CDR1 and CDR2: SGHRS, YFSETQ. The CDR3 spells CASSLERPLNTGELFF. The CDR3, as DNA: TGCGCCAGCAGCTTGGAAAGGCCCTTGAACACCGGGGAGCTGTTTTTT.

This clone appeared a single time. V usage is TRBV5-4 and J usage is TRBJ1-1; tentatively, D is TRBD1 (6 bases). There are 14 residues in the CDR3. Germline values: CDR1 SGHNT, CDR2 YYREEE (reference sequence). V gave up 4 bases and J gave up 1 base, with 11 bases separating them. The CDR3 loop is CASSRRGANTEAFF. The DNA for the CDR3 is TGTGCCAGCAGCAGGAGGGGGGCGAACACTGAAGCTTTCTTT.

This clone was seen a few times. V and J are TRBV2 and TRBJ1-1; D gene uncertain. The CDR3 length is 14 residues. Looked up from germline, CDR1 is SNHLY and CDR2 is FYNNEI. V lost 4 bases, J lost 1 base, and 10 bases lay in between. The CDR3 DNA sequence: TGTGCCAGCAGTGCTTTGGCGCGGAACACTGAAGCTTTCTTT. Protein: CASSALARNTEAFF.

This chain links TRBV5-6 with TRBJ2-7; D gene uncertain. The length of the CDR3 is 12 residues. Trimming took 3 bases from V and 2 from J, leaving 6 bases between them. Germline V gene data show CDR1 as SGHDT and CDR2 as YYEEEE. The CDR3: CASSSTPYEQYF. In DNA form, the CDR3 reads TGTGCCAGCAGCTCCACCCCCTACGAGCAGTACTTC.

The chain recombines TRBV5-1 with TRBJ2-5; 12 nucleotides match TRBD2. Looked up from germline, CDR1 is SGHRS and CDR2 is YFSETQ. CDR3 length equals 16 residues. The J segment lost 7 bases and the V segment lost 4 bases, leaving 11 bases of the junction unmatched. The CDR3 DNA follows: TGCGCCAGCAGCCTAGGGACTAGCGGGCCCGGCGGGACCCAGTACTTC. It specifies CASSLGTSGPGGTQYF.

V gene TRBV30 combines with J gene TRBJ1-4, with D unresolved. Trimming stripped 2 bases from V and 7 bases from J, with 14 bases between. The CDR3 is 14 amino acids. CDR1 is GTSNPN and CDR2 is SVGIG in the germline V gene (reference sequence). Written as DNA, the CDR3 is TGTGCCTGGAGTTGGGGTTCCGATCGTGAAAAACTGTTTTTT. This codes for CAWSWGSDREKLFF.

CDR3 protein: CASRSEGQGAYGYTF. The CDR3 DNA reads as TGTGCCAGCAGGTCCGAGGGACAGGGAGCTTATGGCTACACCTTC. The V and J genes are TRBV6-5 and TRBJ1-2; the match to TRBD1 covers 9 bases. Trimming removed 6 bases from V and 5 bases from J; junction bases left unmatched: 10. Germline V CDR1 and CDR2: MNHEY, SVGAGI. CDR3 size: 15 residues.

The V and J genes are TRBV18 and TRBJ1-5; D call uncertain. Between the trimmed V and J ends, which lost 8 bases and 9 bases, there was a span of 20 bases. The germline CDR1 and CDR2 sequences are KGHSH and LQKENI. There are 14 residues in the CDR3. The CDR3 here is CASALGRAGWPQHF. The DNA of the CDR3 is TGTGCCAGCGCGCTTGGGAGGGCTGGGTGGCCCCAGCATTTT.

This chain joins TRBV30 and TRBJ1-2; D is unresolved. This CDR3 has 12 residues. CDR1 is GTSNPN and CDR2 is SVGIG in the germline V gene (reference sequence). Trimming removed 3 bases at V and 2 bases at J, with 7 bases between. The CDR3 DNA reads TGTGCCTGGAGAAACCGGAACTATGGCTACACCTTC. This gives the protein CAWRNRNYGYTF.

The chain combines TRBV18 with TRBJ2-5, with TRBD2 as a possible D gene (6 bases). Germline CDR1 KGHSH, CDR2 LQKENI. V was shortened by 4 bases and J by 3 bases, with 6 bases between the two germline ends. The CDR3 runs 12 residues. CDR3 in DNA: TGTGCCAGCTCACTAGCGGAAGAGACCCAGTACTTC. Protein sequence: CASSLAEETQYF.

The V and J genes are TRBV30 and TRBJ2-7; TRBD2 matches 12 bases. Unmatched junction bases numbered 17, after V lost 0 bases and J lost 5 bases. This CDR3 has 19 amino acids. The germline V gene encodes CDR1 GTSNPN and CDR2 SVGIG (reference sequence). The CDR3 DNA is TGTGCCTGGAGTGTTTCTGGACTAGCGGGACCGAGTAGTAGGCACGAGCAGTACTTC. Protein product: CAWSVSGLAGPSSRHEQYF. The variable domain in full, completed from reference TRBV30 and TRBJ2-7, reads SQTIHQWPATLVQPVGSPLSLECTVEGTSNPNLYWYRQAAGRGLQLLFYSVGIGQISSEVPQNLSASRPQDRQFILSSKKLLLSDSGFYLCAWSVSGLAGPSSRHEQYFGPGTRLTVT.

V and J are TRBV25-1 and TRBJ2-7; unclear D gene. CDR1 is MGHDK, CDR2 SYGVNS, per germline. V gave up 2 bases and J gave up 3 bases, with 11 bases separating them. The CDR3 extends over 14 amino acids. In nucleotides, the CDR3 is TGTGCCAGCAGTGAACTCCGATCAAGCTACGAGCAGTACTTC. Translation: CASSELRSSYEQYF.